A selection of T cell receptor beta chains follows, all from one sample in a study of T-cell memory formation after mild COVID-19. TCRdb reprocessed the 5' RACE reads via MiXCR and lists one record per CDR3 protein. The profile shows 40,000 to 45,000 distinct CDR3 sequences, approximately 9.6% of them singletons. Specimen: PBMCs or a T cell subset sorted from them (not recorded which). These receptors were collected from an adult woman who had mild COVID-19 (a few samples of this study predate the infection). Cell type and time point are not known. CDR3s include the opening cysteine and the closing phenylalanine or tryptophan. A D gene is named only where the DNA matches it firmly. Some rows have no size entry. The others give once, few or many, or a class for an expanded clone.

abundance,v_gene,j_gene,d_gene,CDR3nt,CDR3aa
few,TRBV12-3/TRBV12-4,TRBJ2-5,TRBD2,TGTGCCAGCAGTTTACGCGGGGGGCAAGAGACCCAGTACTTC,CASSLRGGQETQYF
few,TRBV7-2,TRBJ2-7,.,TGTGCCAGCAGCTTAGTCGCAGGGGCCTCCTACGAGCAGTACTTC,CASSLVAGASYEQYF
many,TRBV12-3/TRBV12-4,TRBJ1-5,.,TGTGCCAGCAGTTTAGGGTTCGTGCAGCCCCAGCATTTT,CASSLGFVQPQHF
.,TRBV4-1,TRBJ2-1,TRBD2,TGCGCCAGCAGCCAAGATGATCTAGCGGGGAGGGAGCAGTTCTTC,CASSQDDLAGREQFF
few,TRBV4-2,TRBJ2-1,TRBD2,TGTGCCAGCAGCCAAGTGTACGTCCCCCCTTACGGGACTAGCGACCATAATGAGCAGTTCTTC,CASSQVYVPPYGTSDHNEQFF
.,TRBV6-2/TRBV6-3,TRBJ2-7,TRBD2,TGTGCCAGCCAAAGTCCGGGACTAGGAACTAGCTCCTACGAGCAGTACTTC,CASQSPGLGTSSYEQYF
few,TRBV30,TRBJ2-7,TRBD1,TGTGCCTGGAGTACGCGGGACAGGGGGTACGAGCAGTACTTC,CAWSTRDRGYEQYF
.,TRBV7-9,TRBJ1-1,.,TGTGCCAGCAGCTTGGGGGTGGGGATAAGGCAGGACACTGAAGCTTTCTTT,CASSLGVGIRQDTEAFF
many,TRBV7-3,TRBJ2-3,.,TGTGCCAGCAGCGCCCCTGGGACAGATACGCAGTATTTT,CASSAPGTDTQYF
.,TRBV3-1,TRBJ2-2,.,TGTGCCAGCAGCCGTCCCAATGGGGCCGGGGAGCTGTTTTTT,CASSRPNGAGELFF
.,TRBV20-1,TRBJ2-7,.,TGCAGTGCTAGAGATTGGTCCTCCTACGAGCAGTACTTC,CSARDWSSYEQYF
.,TRBV24-1,TRBJ2-3,.,TGTGCCACCAGTGATCCGAGCACAGATACGCAGTATTTT,CATSDPSTDTQYF
few,TRBV7-3,TRBJ2-2,.,TGTGCCAGCAGCCCCGGGTTGGGGACCGGGGAGCTGTTTTTT,CASSPGLGTGELFF
many,TRBV25-1,TRBJ2-7,.,TGTGCCAGCAGTGGCCGAACAGGGGAGCAGTACTTC,CASSGRTGEQYF
.,TRBV24-1,TRBJ2-1,.,TGTGCCACCAGCCTAGCGTACGACGGTGGAAATGAGCAGTTCTTC,CATSLAYDGGNEQFF
.,TRBV11-3,TRBJ2-5,.,TGTGCCAGCAGCCCACTGGGGGGGCTGAGAGGGGAGACCCAGTACTTC,CASSPLGGLRGETQYF
.,TRBV25-1,TRBJ2-7,.,TGTGCCAGCATAACCACGGGACACCCCTACGAGCAGTACTTC,CASITTGHPYEQYF